The 7 T cell receptor beta chains listed next were all sequenced from one sample in a study of cytomegalovirus exposure and HLA in healthy donors. The PCR contained 60 Vbeta and 13 Jbeta primers. Produced via immunoSEQ multiplex PCR; TCRdb's table is partial and in-frame only. This repertoire comprises 40,000 to 50,000 clones; its ten largest clones make up more than 1.5%. The sample was PBMCs. The source is a woman aged 25 to 39 in good health and CMV-seronegative.

This rearrangement joins TRBV4-1 to TRBJ2-7; 13 positions match TRBD2. Germline lookup yields CDR1 MGHRA and CDR2 YSYEKL. CDR3 size: 14 residues. J lost 6 bases, V lost 4 bases, and 3 bases had no gene match. CDR3 protein: CASSPRLAGGEQYF. CDR3 nucleotide sequence: TGCGCCAGCAGCCCCAGACTAGCGGGAGGCGAGCAGTACTTC.

This chain connects TRBV28 to TRBJ1-2; D might be TRBD1 (6 bases). Deletions cut 5 bases from V and 0 bases from J, with 10 bases between. Germline CDR1 reads MDHEN; CDR2 reads SYDVKM. The CDR3 has 14 amino acids. This chain's CDR3 is CASSVTGANYGYTF. The CDR3 bases are TGTGCCAGCAGTGTGACAGGAGCTAACTATGGCTACACCTTC.

This sequence joins TRBV28 and TRBJ2-3; unclear D gene. The CDR3 runs to 16 residues. Trimming shortened V by 1 base and J by 0 bases, and 11 bases separated the two germline ends. Germline V gene sequence: CDR1 MDHEN, CDR2 SYDVKM. The CDR3 DNA follows: TGTGCCAGCAGTTTATTGTCCAGACTTAGCACAGATACGCAGTATTTT. Translating gives CASSLLSRLSTDTQYF.

The chain combines TRBV7-2 with TRBJ1-1; tentatively, D is TRBD1 (6 bases). This CDR3 is built from 13 residues. Per the germline V gene, CDR1 is SGHTA and CDR2 is FQGNSA. Trimming took off 5 bases at V and 1 base at J, with 8 bases between the two ends. CDR3 in amino acids: CASSLDRNTEAFF. CDR3 nucleotides: TGTGCCAGCAGCCTGGACAGGAACACTGAAGCTTTCTTT.

V and J are TRBV6-1 and TRBJ2-7, with a weak D call TRBD2 (5 bases). Trimming cost V 2 bases and J 2 bases, with 10 bases left between them. Germline lookup yields CDR1 MNHNS and CDR2 SASEGT. The CDR3 sequence is 14 residues long. In DNA, the CDR3 is TGTGCCAGCAGTGAATACGGGGTAACCTACGAGCAGTACTTC. Protein: CASSEYGVTYEQYF.

This chain connects TRBV6-5 to TRBJ2-7, with 9 positions matching TRBD1. J lost 3 bases, V lost 2 bases, and 2 bases had no gene match. There are 14 residues in the CDR3. Germline lookup yields CDR1 MNHEY and CDR2 SVGAGI. The CDR3 loop reads CASSYDRGGYEQYF. CDR3 nucleotides: TGTGCCAGCAGTTACGACAGGGGGGGCTACGAGCAGTACTTC.

The V call is TRBV18, the J call TRBJ2-1; a possible D gene is TRBD2 (5 bases). The CDR3 covers 14 residues. Looked up from germline, CDR1 is KGHSH and CDR2 is LQKENI. The V and J ends lost 3 bases and 1 base respectively, with 7 bases between them. DNA of the CDR3: TGTGCCAGCTCACCCGGGGAGTCCTACAATGAGCAGTTCTTC. It codes for CASSPGESYNEQFF.